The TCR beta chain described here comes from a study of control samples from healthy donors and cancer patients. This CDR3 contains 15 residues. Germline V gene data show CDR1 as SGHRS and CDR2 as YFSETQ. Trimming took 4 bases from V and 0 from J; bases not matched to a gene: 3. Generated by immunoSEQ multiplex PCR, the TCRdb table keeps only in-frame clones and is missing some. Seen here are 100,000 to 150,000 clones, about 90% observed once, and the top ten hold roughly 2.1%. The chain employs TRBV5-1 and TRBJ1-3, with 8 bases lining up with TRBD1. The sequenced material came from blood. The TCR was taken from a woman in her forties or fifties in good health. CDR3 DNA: TGCGCCAGCAGCATAGGACAGGGCTCTGGAAACACCATATATTTT. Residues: CASSIGQGSGNTIYF.